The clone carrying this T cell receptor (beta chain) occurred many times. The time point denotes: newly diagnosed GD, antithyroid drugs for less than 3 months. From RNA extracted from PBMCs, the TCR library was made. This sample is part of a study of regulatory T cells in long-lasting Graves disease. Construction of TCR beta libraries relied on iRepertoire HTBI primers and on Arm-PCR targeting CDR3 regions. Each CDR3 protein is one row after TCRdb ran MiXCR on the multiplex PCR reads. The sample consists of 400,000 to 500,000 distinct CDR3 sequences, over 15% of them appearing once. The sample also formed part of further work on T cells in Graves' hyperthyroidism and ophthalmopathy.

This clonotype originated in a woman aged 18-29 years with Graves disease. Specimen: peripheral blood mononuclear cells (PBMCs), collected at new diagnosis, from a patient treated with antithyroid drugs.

The CDR3: CASSSWDRGLDTQYF. Here the CDR3 DNA reads TGTGCCAGCAGTTCCTGGGACAGGGGATTAGATACGCAGTATTTT. This chain joins TRBV28 and TRBJ2-3; TRBD1 aligns across 10 bases. CDR1 and CDR2 (germline): MDHEN, SYDVKM. V was clipped by 4 bases and J by 5 bases; unmatched bases: 6. CDR3 size: 15 residues.